The sequence of this T cell receptor (beta chain) was determined in a study of shared clonotypes between healthy human individuals (TCRdb year 2020). Background on the whole study: The cohort included a few men and two women between 18 and 49 years of age. Per donor, three plates each were used for CD4 naive and CD4 memory, two for CD8 naive, and one for CD8 memory. Blood TCR repertoires of a handful of healthy adults were deeply sequenced to estimate repertoire size and the extent of clonotype sharing between individuals. To increase sequencing depth and limit assay-specific biases, different laboratories used diverse techniques to prepare libraries and sequence TCR repertoires. Each donor's leukapheresis produced roughly between roughly 0.9 and 8.9 billion PBMCs. Beyond this particular receptor, the publication reports: Sampling was limited to blood, and TCR repertoires in tissue likely differ from TCR repertoires in blood. Estimated clonotype richness was generally larger for naive than for memory subsets. Because the study included only a small number of donors, the genetic and exposure-history diversity represented was limited. Clonotypes shared by all four sorted-subset donors showed higher generation probabilities than non-shared clonotypes. Sharing across a few donors was observed for about 5% of naive CD4, around 3.5% of naive CD8, around 2.5% of memory CD4, and around 0.4% of memory CD8 clonotypes. Pairwise subsampling led to the expectation that sequencing depth would affect the degree of clonotype sharing among donors. Incomplete sequencing was indicated by rarefaction of sorted-subset datasets, despite the large sequencing depth.

Taken from cysteine to phenylalanine, the CDR3 has 16 residues. Of the read, only the CDR3 DNA is kept; its 48 bases are in frame from base 1. Reading the germline V gene gives CDR1 SQVTM and CDR2 ANQGSEA. At the junction V is shortened by 1 base and J by 0 bases, with 15 bases in between. TCR CDR3 regions were amplified from genomic DNA by multiplex PCR using the deep immunoSEQ assay. Genomic DNA extracted from each cell subset was distributed evenly over all wells of several immunoSEQ 96-well plates, and each plate served as one replicate. Each replicate PCR for sorted subsets received approximately 200 ng genomic DNA, equal to about 29,000 T cell genomes. Purified libraries were measured with a Qubit 3.0 fluorometer, size-checked on a Bioanalyzer 2100, and measured again with the KAPA Library Quantification kit. Each immunoSEQ 96-well plate was sequenced on its own single-read 150-cycle Illumina NextSeq 550 flow cell. The published analysis was carried out like this. Because the immunoSEQ output included only junctional sequences and no quality scores, the filtering could not be the same as the filtering used for full-length reads. Sequences were annotated with PyIR, a Python wrapper for IgBLAST v1.9, using IMGT germline references to assign V/J genes and CDR3. Reads with weak V/J assignments (E-value above 1e-6), missing CDR3, stop codons, out-of-frame junctions, or ambiguous translated residues were removed. V3J clonotypes were defined by identical inferred V gene, J gene, and CDR3 amino acid sequence. Percentage overlap between repertoires was calculated by dividing the number of shared unique clonotypes by the size of the smaller repertoire. RTK rarefaction, the Chao1 estimator, and Recon v2.1 estimates of unobserved clonotypes were used to assess repertoire richness. OLGA was used to compute generation probabilities for all TCRbeta clonotypes that the gDNA method yielded from a handful of donors. TCRdb limited this immuneACCESS table to in-frame rearrangements with V and J called. A share of clones is missing; checked studies link under half to unresolved V genes, and the rest is unexplained. The DNA was the basis for D and trimming; V, J and clone size are from that table. The sample table contains over a million clones; only one count was recorded for about 98% of them. Of the sample, less than 0.55% falls within the top ten clones.

Concerning this clone: Its specific antigen is unknown. Per-base qualities were not stored, and no clone one base away is much larger.

Donors were healthy HIV-negative adults with no recently reported acute infections or vaccinations. Every donor was a Caucasian adult living in Nashville, Tennessee, USA. CD4+ T cells were enriched through magnetic negative selection, after which naive cells were positively selected on CD45RA and the remaining negative fraction served as the memory subset. Blood was obtained by leukapheresis, after which PBMCs were separated by Ficoll-Histopaque density gradient centrifugation and cryopreserved in liquid nitrogen vapor phase. Analytical flow cytometry was used to check the purity and quantity of every magnetically sorted T cell population. Genomic DNA was isolated from every sorted fraction and measured by UV absorbance on a Nanodrop 2000c.

This TCR came from a man younger than 40 in good health. The sample was naive CD4+ T cells sorted from blood. The sample's cell subset or site label, in plain terms: CD45RA+ positively selected. This receptor chain uses TRBV29-1 and TRBJ1-1, with no confident D gene call. The base sequence is TGCAGCGTTGAAGGCTCGTGGAATGACATGAACACTGAAGCTTTCTTT. This is translated as CSVEGSWNDMNTEAFF.